Below are 4 T cell receptor beta chains sequenced from a single sample in a study of blood T cells in healthy people across ages. A second PCR of roughly 7 to 11 cycles used a sample-barcoded 5' primer and a J-beta primer mix. In TCRdb, the 5' RACE reads were re-called with MiXCR into one record per CDR3 protein. This table has 1.5 million or so distinct CDR3 sequences, 40% to 50% appearing once. The sample comprised blood. Receptors originate from a woman aged 18-30 years in good health.

This clonotype has just a few counts. The CDR3 DNA reads TGTGCCAGCAGCTGGCTAGCGGGAGGACCCTACGAGCAGTACTTC. Encoded protein: CASSWLAGGPYEQYF. V is TRBV13 and J is TRBJ2-7; TRBD2 agrees at 11 bases. The V gene end was trimmed by 4 bases and the J gene end by 2 bases; junction bases not matched to a gene: 4. Germline-derived CDR1 and CDR2 are PRHDT and FYEKMQ (reference sequence). The CDR3 totals 15 residues.

The chain uses TRBV13 and TRBJ2-7; 7 bases agree with TRBD2. CDR3 size: 17 residues. With 5 bases clipped from V and 3 bases from J, the junction kept 16 bases outside the gene matches. Per the germline V gene, CDR1 is PRHDT and CDR2 is FYEKMQ (reference sequence). In nucleotides, the CDR3 is TGTGCCAGCAGCCAAGAAACCTCCGGGACTACCGACTACGAGCAGTACTTC. It encodes CASSQETSGTTDYEQYF. Full variable domain (missing parts from reference TRBV13 and TRBJ2-7): AAGVIQSPRHLIKEKRETATLKCYPIPRHDTVYWYQQGPGQDPQFLISFYEKMQSDKGSIPDRFSAQQFSDYHSELNMSSLELGDSALYFCASSQETSGTTDYEQYFGPGTRLTVT.

This clonotype has a handful of counts. The chain uses TRBV6-1 and TRBJ2-7, with 7 nucleotides matching TRBD2. The ends lost 4 bases at V and 0 bases at J; junction bases unmatched: 15. CDR3 size: 18 residues. The germline gives CDR1 MNHNS, CDR2 SASEGT. The CDR3 spells CASSVYIGNSGSSYEQYF. For the CDR3, the DNA is TGTGCCAGCAGTGTGTATATTGGTAATAGCGGGTCCTCCTACGAGCAGTACTTC.

The chain couples TRBV10-3 to TRBJ2-5; 8 nucleotides line up with TRBD1. The DNA end is a closer match to TRBJ2-7, so the J assignment may be wrong. The CDR3 consists of 14 residues. CDR1 is ENHRY, CDR2 SYGVKD, per germline. The CDR3 DNA follows: TGTGCCATCAGTGGGGACAGGACCGACTACGAGCAGTACTTC. Translated: CAISGDRTDYEQYF.